This entry lists 16 T cell receptor beta chains sequenced from one sample in a study of OX40 agonist ivuxolimab in advanced cancers. Data came from immunoSEQ multiplex PCR; TCRdb stores just in-frame clones and leaves some out. The sample has tens of thousands of clones, around 91% seen once; the top ten hold more than 0.3%. The sequences come from CD4+ or CD8+ T cells sorted from blood, collected in a trial of the OX40 agonist ivuxolimab. Every receptor here comes from an adult with an advanced solid tumor such as melanoma, head and neck, liver or kidney cancer.

In this sample, this clone turned up once. J is TRBJ2-1 and V is TRBV7-9; 7 bases are shared with TRBD1. The V gene end was trimmed by 4 bases and the J gene end by 8 bases; junction bases not matched to a gene: 8. There are 14 residues in the CDR3. Germline V gives CDR1 SEHNR, CDR2 FQNEAQ (reference sequence). The CDR3 sequence: CASSYRQGLDEQFF. The DNA for the CDR3 is TGTGCCAGCAGCTACCGACAGGGCTTGGATGAGCAGTTCTTC.

J is TRBJ2-5 and V is TRBV11-3; 10 bases are shared with TRBD2. V shed 3 bases and J 3 bases; nucleotides not matched to a gene: 10. Looked up from germline, CDR1 is SGHNT and CDR2 is YENEEA. The CDR3 sequence is 17 residues long. The DNA of the CDR3 is TGTGCCAGCAGCTTTACACCCAGCGGGAGGGCCGAAGAGACCCAGTACTTC. It specifies CASSFTPSGRAEETQYF.

This rearrangement joins TRBV5-1 to TRBJ2-5; D ambiguous. This CDR3 contains 13 residues. Trimming cost V 2 bases and J 5 bases, with 10 bases left between them. Per germline, CDR1 SGHRS and CDR2 YFSETQ. In DNA, the CDR3 is TGCGCCAGCAGCTTTACCGAAATGGAGACCCAGTACTTC. Translated: CASSFTEMETQYF.

The CDR3 nucleotides are TGCGCCAGCAGCCGCCGGGACCCCACAGATACGCAGTATTTT. Translation: CASSRRDPTDTQYF. The gene calls are TRBV5-1 and TRBJ2-3; D tentatively fits TRBD1 or TRBD2 (5 bases each). V gave up 4 bases and J gave up 2 bases, with 11 bases separating them. This CDR3 is built from 14 residues. From germline, CDR1 is SGHRS and CDR2 YFSETQ.

The gene calls are TRBV15 and TRBJ2-1; D unresolved. The V end was cut by 1 base, the J end by 4 bases, with 8 bases between. The CDR3 extends over 14 amino acids. From germline, CDR1 is LNHNV and CDR2 YYDKDF (reference sequence). The CDR3 nucleotides are TGTGCCACCAGCAGAGCACGGAGTTACAATGAGCAGTTCTTC. Amino acid sequence: CATSRARSYNEQFF.

The chain recombines TRBV20-1 with TRBJ2-3; 7 positions match TRBD2. The V and J ends lost 7 bases and 9 bases, in that order; junction bases with no gene match: 7. The germline V gene encodes CDR1 DFQATT and CDR2 SNEGSKA (reference sequence). This CDR3 spans 11 amino acids. The chain's CDR3 is CSGSGGRTQYF. CDR3 in DNA: TGCAGTGGTTCGGGGGGTCGGACGCAGTATTTT.

V gene TRBV2 combines with J gene TRBJ2-7; possible D gene TRBD1, 6 bases. Trimming pared 2 bases from V and 4 bases from J, leaving 12 bases between. CDR3 length: 14 residues. Germline lookup yields CDR1 SNHLY and CDR2 FYNNEI. CDR3 sequence (DNA): TGTGCCAGCAGTGAATGGTACAGGGTTTACGAGCAGTACTTC. It encodes CASSEWYRVYEQYF.

The rearrangement joins TRBV9 to TRBJ2-2, with D hard to call. The V end was cut by 3 bases, the J end by 1 base, with 10 bases between. This CDR3 has 15 residues. Germline assignment: CDR1 SGDLS and CDR2 YYNGEE. Written as DNA, the CDR3 is TGTGCCAGCAGCGGGCGACGGCAGAACACCGGGGAGCTGTTTTTT. Translated, it gives CASSGRRQNTGELFF.

The chain couples TRBV7-2 to TRBJ1-5; D not resolved. This CDR3 has 14 residues. V lost 2 bases to trimming and J lost 0 bases, with 5 bases between them. Germline V CDR1 and CDR2: SGHTA, FQGNSA. The CDR3 is CASSLSFSNQPQHF. The CDR3 DNA reads TGTGCCAGCAGCTTAAGTTTTAGCAATCAGCCCCAGCATTTT. The full variable domain, its missing parts supplied by reference TRBV7-2 and TRBJ1-5, is GAGVSQSPSNKVTEKGKDVELRCDPISGHTALYWYRQSLGQGLEFLIYFQGNSAPDKSGLPSDRFSAERTGGSVSTLTIQRTQQEDSAVYLCASSLSFSNQPQHFGDGTRLSIL.

The V and J genes are TRBV29-1 and TRBJ2-1; 16 nucleotides match TRBD2. With V trimmed by 5 bases and J by 3 bases, 7 bases remained unmatched. The CDR3 is 17 amino acids. Germline CDR1 reads SQVTM; CDR2 reads ANQGSEA. The CDR3 region is CSVRGLAGGNYYNEQFF. The CDR3 DNA reads as TGCAGCGTTCGGGGACTAGCGGGAGGGAACTACTACAATGAGCAGTTCTTC.

The chain is built from TRBV7-2 and TRBJ2-1; D not resolved. Germline V lookup: CDR1 SGHTA, CDR2 FQGNSA. The CDR3 has 13 residues. V gave up 0 bases and J gave up 8 bases, with 8 bases separating them. The CDR3 region is CASSLAFGDEQFF. The DNA for the CDR3 is TGTGCCAGCAGCTTAGCGTTTGGGGATGAGCAGTTCTTC.

V and J are TRBV7-7 and TRBJ2-1, with 7 bases identical to TRBD2. The CDR3 has 16 residues. V lost 5 bases, J lost 3 bases, and 10 bases stayed unmatched. Looked up from germline, CDR1 is SSHAT and CDR2 is FNYEAQ (reference sequence). As DNA, the CDR3 is TGTGCCAGCAGCGTGCGGCCGGGGGGAAACTACAATGAGCAGTTCTTC. Protein sequence: CASSVRPGGNYNEQFF.

This clone has just a few counts. The chain links TRBV30 to TRBJ1-4; the D gene is possibly TRBD1 (6 bases). Trimming cost V 0 bases and J 8 bases, with 13 bases left between them. CDR1 GTSNPN and CDR2 SVGIG come from the germline V gene (reference sequence). The CDR3 is 14 residues long. The CDR3 nucleotides read TGTGCCTGGAGTGTAGGGCTTACAGGGGAAAAACTGTTTTTT. As protein: CAWSVGLTGEKLFF.

The chain joins TRBV27 to TRBJ2-2; 7 bases map to TRBD2. The germline V gene has CDR1 MNHEY and CDR2 SMNVEV (reference sequence). The J segment lost 3 bases and the V segment lost 6 bases, leaving 7 bases of the junction unmatched. The CDR3 has 15 residues. The CDR3 nucleotides read TGTGCCAGCAGCCCGCGGGGGTACGACACCGGGGAGCTGTTTTTT. Its protein is CASSPRGYDTGELFF.

The V gene is TRBV7-9, the J gene TRBJ2-1; 7 nucleotides align to TRBD2. J was trimmed by 2 bases and V by 7 bases; bases with no gene match: 5. The V gene's germline CDR1 is SEHNR and CDR2 FQNEAQ (reference sequence). This CDR3 region has 14 residues. The CDR3 protein is CASNPSGTYNEQFF. The CDR3 nucleotides read TGTGCCAGCAATCCTAGCGGTACCTACAATGAGCAGTTCTTC.

The chain couples TRBV5-8 to TRBJ2-7; 8 bases line up with TRBD1. CDR3 length equals 16 residues. J lost 0 bases, V lost 5 bases, and 10 bases had no gene match. Per the germline V gene, CDR1 is SGHTS and CDR2 is YDEGEE. The CDR3 nucleotides are TGTGCCAGCAGGCCGGGGACAGGCGGATACTCCTACGAGCAGTACTTC. Translated: CASRPGTGGYSYEQYF. Full variable domain (rest looked up from reference TRBV5-8 and TRBJ2-7): EAGVTQSPTHLIKTRGQQATLRCSPISGHTSVYWYQQALGLGLQFLLWYDEGEERNRGNFPPRFSGRQFPNYSSELNVNALELEDSALYLCASRPGTGGYSYEQYFGPGTRLTVT.